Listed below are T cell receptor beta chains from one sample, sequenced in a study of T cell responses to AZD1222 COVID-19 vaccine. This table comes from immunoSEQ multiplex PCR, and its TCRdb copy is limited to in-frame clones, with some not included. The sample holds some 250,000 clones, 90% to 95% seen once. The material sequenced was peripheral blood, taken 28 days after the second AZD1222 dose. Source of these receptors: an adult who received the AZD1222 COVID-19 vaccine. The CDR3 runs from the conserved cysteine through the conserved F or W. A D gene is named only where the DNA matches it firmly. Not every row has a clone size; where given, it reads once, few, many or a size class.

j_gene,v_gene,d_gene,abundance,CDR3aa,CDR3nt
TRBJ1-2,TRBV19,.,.,CASSGSTDRNGYTF,TGTGCCAGTAGTGGATCGACTGACCGGAATGGCTACACCTTC
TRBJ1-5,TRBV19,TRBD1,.,CASSNGRGFFQPQHF,TGTGCCAGTAGTAACGGCAGGGGGTTTTTTCAGCCCCAGCATTTT
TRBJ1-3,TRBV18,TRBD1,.,CASSPSPGQRFGNTIYF,TGTGCCAGCTCACCCAGTCCGGGACAGAGGTTCGGAAACACCATATATTTT
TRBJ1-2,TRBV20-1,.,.,CSASDRSGYTF,TGCAGTGCTAGCGACAGATCCGGCTACACCTTC
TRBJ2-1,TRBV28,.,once,CASIGQGNSFYNEQFF,TGTGCCAGCATAGGCCAGGGGAACTCCTTCTACAATGAGCAGTTCTTC
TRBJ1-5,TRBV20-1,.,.,CSASRQLTQPQHF,TGCAGTGCTAGTAGGCAGCTCACACAGCCCCAGCATTTT
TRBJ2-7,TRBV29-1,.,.,CSVVQVTEQYF,TGCAGCGTAGTACAGGTTACCGAGCAGTACTTC
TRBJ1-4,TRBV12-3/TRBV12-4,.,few,CASSFRRREKLFF,TGTGCCAGCAGTTTTCGGCGACGTGAAAAACTGTTTTTT
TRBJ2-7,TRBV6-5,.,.,CASRSTSEQYF,TGTGCCAGCAGGTCCACTTCCGAGCAGTACTTC
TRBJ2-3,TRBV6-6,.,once,CASSPRKGGEETDTQYF,TGTGCCAGCAGTCCCAGAAAGGGGGGGGAGGAAACAGATACGCAGTATTTT
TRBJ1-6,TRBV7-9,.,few,CASSSPISSYNSPLHF,TGTGCCAGCAGCTCGCCTATCTCCTCCTATAATTCACCCCTCCACTTT
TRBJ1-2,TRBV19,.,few,CASRQPANYGYTF,TGTGCCAGTAGGCAGCCTGCTAACTATGGCTACACCTTC
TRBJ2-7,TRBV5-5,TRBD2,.,CASTALAADEQYF,TGTGCCAGCACTGCACTAGCGGCTGACGAGCAGTACTTC
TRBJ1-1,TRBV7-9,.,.,CASSLDGPVIEAFF,TGTGCCAGCAGCTTGGACGGACCTGTTATAGAAGCTTTCTTT